This T cell receptor beta chain was retrieved from a study of blood T cell repertoires in COVID-19. On the study more broadly: PBMCs, B-cell-depleted T cells, or T cells were the source of the cDNA or gDNA that made up the material.

The germline V and J ends were trimmed by 3 bases and 10 bases, with 19 bases remaining between them. CDR1 is MNHEY, CDR2 SVGAGI, per germline. The CDR3 length is 16 residues. The repertoire was sequenced with immunoSEQ multiplex PCR; TCRdb's copy has only in-frame clones and lacks some. Of 450,000 to 500,000 clones in the sample, about 90% are singletons; the top ten hold about 0.75%. Residents of 24 US areas, aged roughly 18 to 90 years, made up the participants. The source of this sequence is a woman aged 18 to 35 who had recovered from COVID-19. Sequencing input: PBMCs or T cells enriched from blood (not recorded which). This chain connects TRBV6-5 to TRBJ1-6; D unclear. CDR3 region: CASSYLKRERGSPLHF. CDR3 nucleotide sequence: TGTGCCAGCAGTTATTTAAAACGGGAGCGGGGATCACCCCTCCACTTT.